This section outlines one T cell receptor (beta chain) sequence together with its context. CDR1 and CDR2 (germline): KGHSH, LQKENI. V lost 3 bases and J lost 7; bases outside the gene matches: 3. This CDR3 contains 12 residues. The table came from immunoSEQ multiplex PCR; TCRdb's copy has only in-frame clones and leaves some out. The data show 150,000 to 200,000 clones, about 85% seen once. The data are from a study of blood T cell repertoires in COVID-19. On the study more broadly: Spain, Italy and the United States supplied samples that represented acute and convalescent COVID-19.

V gene TRBV18 combines with J gene TRBJ2-7, with 7 bases aligning to TRBD1. Sequenced sample: peripheral blood. This sequence was found in a man aged 35 to 55 with acute or convalescent COVID-19. CDR3 region: CASSPGQKEQYF. The CDR3, as DNA: TGTGCCAGCTCACCGGGACAGAAAGAGCAGTACTTC.